The source of this T cell receptor (beta chain) is a study of Ad26.COV2.S vaccination and SARS-CoV-2 variants. Produced via immunoSEQ multiplex PCR; TCRdb's table is partial and in-frame only. The table shows 350,000 to 500,000 clones, with around 90% occurring only once. Between the trimmed V and J ends, which lost 7 bases and 3 bases, there was a span of 13 bases. The germline CDR1 and CDR2 sequences are MNHEY and SVGAGI. This CDR3 has 15 residues. The treatment here: 19 received Ad26.COV2.S at low or high dose, single or two shots; 5 received placebo; per-sample allocation not given. Samples analyzed were those drawn on day 63 after the first vaccine or placebo injection.

The TCR comes from a person between 18 and 59 years old who received the Ad26.COV2.S COVID-19 vaccine or a placebo. Specimen: peripheral blood, collected in a trial of Ad26.COV2.S vaccine versus placebo. The rearrangement links TRBV6-5 to TRBJ2-6; the D call may be TRBD1 or TRBD2 (6 bases each). CDR3 sequence (DNA): TGTGCCAGCACCCTACAGGGAGGTGGGGCCAACGTCCTGACTTTC. Protein sequence: CASTLQGGGANVLTF.